The clone carrying this T cell receptor beta chain was detected only a few times. Its antigen is undetermined. This specimen belongs to a study of CD8 T cells in ankylosing spondylitis. The germline V gene has CDR1 DFQATT and CDR2 SNEGSKA (reference sequence). The ends lost 6 bases at V and 7 bases at J; junction bases unmatched: 17. The CDR3 contains 17 residues. Findings and limits, study-wide: Researchers report that disease-linked clones proved CD8+ and relatively rare in peripheral blood. Past research had described some motif variants in reactive arthritis synovial fluid and blood. The authors reported significant enrichment of disease-linked clones in matched ankylosing spondylitis synovial fluid. For ankylosing spondylitis blood, a TCR beta motif of eight or nine highly homologous variants appeared characteristic.

Preparation of TCR beta libraries was done by quantitative 5'-RACE with molecular barcodes. TCRdb used MiXCR to reprocess the 5' RACE reads, holding one entry per CDR3 protein. The table lists hundreds of thousands of distinct CDR3 sequences, roughly a quarter of them singletons, with 0.89% in the top ten. The V and J genes are TRBV20-1 and TRBJ1-4, with 10 bases fitting TRBD1. The origin of this receptor is a male donor with ankylosing spondylitis. Source material: blood, either unsorted or a sorted T cell fraction (not recorded which). CDR3 sequence (DNA): TGCAGTGCCAAGAGATTGGGACAGGGGAGCATCTTTGAAAAACTGTTTTTT. As protein: CSAKRLGQGSIFEKLFF.